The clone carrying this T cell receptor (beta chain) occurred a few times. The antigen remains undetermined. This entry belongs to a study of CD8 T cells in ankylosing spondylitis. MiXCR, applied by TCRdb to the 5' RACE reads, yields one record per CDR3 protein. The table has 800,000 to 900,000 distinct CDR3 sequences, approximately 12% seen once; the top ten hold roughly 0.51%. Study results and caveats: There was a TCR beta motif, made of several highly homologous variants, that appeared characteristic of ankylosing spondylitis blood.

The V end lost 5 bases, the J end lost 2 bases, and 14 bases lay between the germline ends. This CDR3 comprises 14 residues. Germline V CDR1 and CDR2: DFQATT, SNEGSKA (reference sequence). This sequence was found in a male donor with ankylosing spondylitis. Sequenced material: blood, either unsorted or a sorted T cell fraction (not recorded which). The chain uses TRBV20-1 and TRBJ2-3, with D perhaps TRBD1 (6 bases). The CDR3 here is CSAPRTGNTDTQYF. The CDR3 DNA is TGCAGTGCTCCGCGCACAGGGAACACAGATACGCAGTATTTT.